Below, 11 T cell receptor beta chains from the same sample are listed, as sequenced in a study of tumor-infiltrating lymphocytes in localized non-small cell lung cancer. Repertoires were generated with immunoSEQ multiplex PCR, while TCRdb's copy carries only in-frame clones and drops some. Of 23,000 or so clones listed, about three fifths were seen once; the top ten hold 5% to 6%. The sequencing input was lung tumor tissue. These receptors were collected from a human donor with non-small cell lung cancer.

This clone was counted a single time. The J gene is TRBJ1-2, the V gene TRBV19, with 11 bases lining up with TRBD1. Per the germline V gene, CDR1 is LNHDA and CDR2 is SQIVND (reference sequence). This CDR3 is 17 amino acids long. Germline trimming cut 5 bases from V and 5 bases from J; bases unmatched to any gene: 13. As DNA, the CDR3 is TGTGCCAGTAGTGCCGGGACAGGGGGTTATTCGCCATATGGCTACACCTTC. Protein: CASSAGTGGYSPYGYTF.

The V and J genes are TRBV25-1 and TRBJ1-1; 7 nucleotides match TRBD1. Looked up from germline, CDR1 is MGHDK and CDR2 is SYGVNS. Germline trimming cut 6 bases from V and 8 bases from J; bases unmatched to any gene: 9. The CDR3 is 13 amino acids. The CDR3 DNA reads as TGTGCCAGCAGGGACGACAGGGATAGCGAAGCTTTCTTT. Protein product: CASRDDRDSEAFF. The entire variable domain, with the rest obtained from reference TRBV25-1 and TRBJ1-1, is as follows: EADIYQTPRYLVIGTGKKITLECSQTMGHDKMYWYQQDPGMELHLIHYSYGVNSTEKGDLSSESTVSRIRTEHFPLTLESARPSHTSQYLCASRDDRDSEAFFGQGTRLTVV.

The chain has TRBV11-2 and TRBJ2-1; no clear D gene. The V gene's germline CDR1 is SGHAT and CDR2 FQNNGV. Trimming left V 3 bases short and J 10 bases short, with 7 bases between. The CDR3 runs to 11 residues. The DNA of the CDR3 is TGTGCCAGCAGCTTGATAGCAGAGCAGTTCTTC. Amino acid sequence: CASSLIAEQFF.

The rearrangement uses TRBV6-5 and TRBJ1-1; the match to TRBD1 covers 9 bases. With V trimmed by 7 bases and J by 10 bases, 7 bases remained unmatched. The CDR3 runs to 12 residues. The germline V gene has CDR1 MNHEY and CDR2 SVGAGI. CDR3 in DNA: TGTGCCAGCATCCGGGACAGGGAATCAGCTTTCTTT. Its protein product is CASIRDRESAFF.

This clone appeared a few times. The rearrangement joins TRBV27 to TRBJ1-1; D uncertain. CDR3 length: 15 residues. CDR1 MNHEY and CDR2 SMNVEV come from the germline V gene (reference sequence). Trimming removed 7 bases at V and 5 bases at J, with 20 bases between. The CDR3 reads CASIPARGGWTEAFF. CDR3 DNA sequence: TGTGCCAGCATCCCAGCCAGAGGAGGTTGGACTGAAGCTTTCTTT.

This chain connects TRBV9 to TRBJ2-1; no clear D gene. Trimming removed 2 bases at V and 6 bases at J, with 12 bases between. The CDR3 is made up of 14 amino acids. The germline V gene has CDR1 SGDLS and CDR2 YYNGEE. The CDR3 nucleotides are TGTGCCAGCAGCGTGGCCCCCTCAGGCAATGAGCAGTTCTTC. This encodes CASSVAPSGNEQFF.

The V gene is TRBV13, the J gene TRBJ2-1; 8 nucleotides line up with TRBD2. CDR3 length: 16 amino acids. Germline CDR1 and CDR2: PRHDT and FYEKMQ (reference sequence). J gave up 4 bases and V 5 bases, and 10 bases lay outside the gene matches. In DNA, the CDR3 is TGTGCCAGCAGCCTACCGACCGGGAGGGAATACAATGAGCAGTTCTTC. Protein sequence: CASSLPTGREYNEQFF.

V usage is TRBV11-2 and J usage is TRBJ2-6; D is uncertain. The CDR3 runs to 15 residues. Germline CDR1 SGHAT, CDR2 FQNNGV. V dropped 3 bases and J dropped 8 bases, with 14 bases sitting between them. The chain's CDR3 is CASSFLQLGTNVLTF. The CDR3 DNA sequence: TGTGCCAGCAGCTTCCTGCAGCTCGGTACCAACGTCCTGACTTTC.

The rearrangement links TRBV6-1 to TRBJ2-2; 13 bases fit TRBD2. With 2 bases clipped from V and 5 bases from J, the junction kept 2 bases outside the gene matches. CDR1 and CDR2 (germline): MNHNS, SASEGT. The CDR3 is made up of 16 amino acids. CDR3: CASSETGLAGTGELFF. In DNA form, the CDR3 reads TGTGCCAGCAGTGAAACGGGACTAGCGGGGACCGGGGAGCTGTTTTTT.

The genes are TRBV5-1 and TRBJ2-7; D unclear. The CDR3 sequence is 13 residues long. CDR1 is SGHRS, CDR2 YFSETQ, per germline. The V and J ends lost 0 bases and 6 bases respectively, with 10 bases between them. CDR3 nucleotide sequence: TGCGCCAGCAGCTTGGGAGAGCCGACCGAGCAGTACTTC. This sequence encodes CASSLGEPTEQYF.

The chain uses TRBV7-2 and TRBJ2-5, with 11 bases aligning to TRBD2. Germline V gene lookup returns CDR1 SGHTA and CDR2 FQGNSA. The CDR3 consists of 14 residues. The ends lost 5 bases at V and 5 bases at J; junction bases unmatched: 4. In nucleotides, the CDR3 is TGTGCCAGCAGCCCTAGCGGGAGGTGGGAGACCCAGTACTTC. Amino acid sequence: CASSPSGRWETQYF.